The sequence of this TCR beta chain was determined in a study of blood T cell repertoires in COVID-19. As for the study in general: In each case, the material was cDNA or gDNA derived from T cells, B-cell-depleted T cells, or PBMCs.

From germline, CDR1 is LGHDT and CDR2 YNNKEL (reference sequence). This CDR3 region has 13 residues. Trimming took 1 base from V and 2 from J, leaving 5 bases between them. TCRdb keeps only in-frame clones here, not all; method: immunoSEQ multiplex PCR. The sample holds 400,000 to 500,000 clones, over 75% seen once. The material sequenced was PBMCs or T cells enriched from blood (not recorded which). The clonotype comes from a young woman who had been exposed to COVID-19. V is TRBV3-1 (or the pseudogene TRBV3-2) and J is TRBJ2-5, with D hard to call. The DNA of the CDR3 is TGTGCCAGCAGCCAAGGCGCACAAGAGACCCAGTACTTC. Translating it yields CASSQGAQETQYF.